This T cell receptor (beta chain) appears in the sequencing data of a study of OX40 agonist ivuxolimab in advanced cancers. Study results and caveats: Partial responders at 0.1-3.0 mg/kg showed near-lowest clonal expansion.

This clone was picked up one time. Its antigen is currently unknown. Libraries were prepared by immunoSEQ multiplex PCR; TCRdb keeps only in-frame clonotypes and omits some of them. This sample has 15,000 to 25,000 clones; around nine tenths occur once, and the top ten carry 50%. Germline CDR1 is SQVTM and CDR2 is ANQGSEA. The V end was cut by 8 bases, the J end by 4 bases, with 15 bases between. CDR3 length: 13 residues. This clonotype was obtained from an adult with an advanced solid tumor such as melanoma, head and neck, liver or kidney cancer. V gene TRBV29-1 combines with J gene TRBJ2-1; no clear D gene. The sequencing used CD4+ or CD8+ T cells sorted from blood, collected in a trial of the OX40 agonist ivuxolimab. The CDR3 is CSLSGPAYNEQFF. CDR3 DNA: TGCAGCCTTTCCGGTCCCGCGTACAATGAGCAGTTCTTC.